This T cell receptor (beta chain) was captured by sequencing in a study of shared clonotypes between healthy human individuals (dated by TCRdb to the early 2020s). About the full investigation: The cohort included a few men and a couple of women between 18 and 49 years of age. Between about 0.94 and 8.9 billion PBMCs per donor were obtained by leukapheresis. Per donor, three plates each were used for CD4 naive and CD4 memory, two for CD8 naive, and one for CD8 memory. To increase sequencing depth and limit assay-specific biases, different laboratories used diverse techniques to prepare libraries and sequence TCR repertoires. To estimate repertoire size and how much clonotypes are shared between individuals, the study performed deep sequencing of blood TCR repertoires from roughly five healthy adults.

Concerning this clone itself: The antigen this receptor binds is unknown. Nothing much larger sits one base from this clone, and base qualities are not available.

TCR CDR3 regions were amplified from genomic DNA by multiplex PCR using the deep immunoSEQ assay. Extracted genomic DNA from each cell subset was distributed evenly across all wells of several immunoSEQ 96-well plates, and each plate was treated as a replicate. Each replicate PCR for sorted subsets received around 0.2 ug genomic DNA, equal to roughly 30,000 T cell genomes. Purified libraries were quantified with a Qubit 3.0 fluorometer, sized on a Bioanalyzer 2100, and re-quantified with the KAPA Library Quantification kit. Every immunoSEQ 96-well plate was sequenced on a dedicated single-read 150-cycle Illumina NextSeq 550 flow cell. Per the source publication's procedure: Because only junctional sequences without quality scores were contained in the immunoSEQ output, filtering matching that applied to full-length reads could not be performed. To assign V/J genes and CDR3, sequences were annotated using PyIR, a Python wrapper for IgBLAST v1.9, with IMGT germline references. Reads were filtered out if the reads had weak V/J assignments (E-value above 1e-6), no CDR3, stop codons, out-of-frame junctions, or ambiguous translated residues. A V3J clonotype was defined by an identical inferred V gene, J gene, and CDR3 amino acid sequence. Percentage overlap between repertoires was calculated by dividing the number of shared unique clonotypes by the size of the smaller repertoire. RTK rarefaction, the Chao1 estimator, and Recon v2.1 estimates of unobserved clonotypes were used to assess repertoire richness. Generation probabilities for all TCRbeta clonotypes obtained by the gDNA method from several donors were computed using OLGA. TCRdb re-hosts the immuneACCESS table, in-frame sequences only. Its copies lack some clones; in the studies checked, an unresolved V gene accounts for under half of them, and the cause for the rest is not known. V and J calls and clone size are given by that table; D and trimming were obtained from the DNA. Counted in this sample were 2 million to 2.5 million clones; approximately 96% of them appeared once. The top ten hold about 0.13% of the sample.

Study-wide conclusions, independent of this receptor: Incomplete sequencing was indicated by rarefaction of sorted-subset datasets, despite the large sequencing depth. Based on pairwise subsampling, the degree of clonotype sharing among donors was expected to be affected by sequencing depth. Compared with non-shared clonotypes, the clonotypes found in all four sorted-subset donors had higher generation probabilities. The small number of donors limited the genetic and exposure-history diversity represented. About 4.5% of naive CD4, roughly 3.5% of naive CD8, 2.3% of memory CD4, and 0.4% of memory CD8 clonotypes were shared across a few donors. Sampling was restricted to blood, and TCR repertoires in tissues likely differ from the TCR repertoires found in blood. Naive subsets generally had larger estimated clonotype richness than memory subsets.

The donors were healthy, HIV-negative adults who had no recently reported acute infections or vaccinations. Every donor was a Caucasian adult living in Nashville, Tennessee, USA. CD4+ T cells were enriched by magnetic negative selection; naive cells were then positively selected on CD45RA, and the negative fraction formed the memory subset. Blood was collected by leukapheresis, and PBMCs were isolated by Ficoll-Histopaque density gradient centrifugation and then cryopreserved in liquid nitrogen vapor phase. Analytical flow cytometry was used to check the purity and quantity of each magnetically sorted T cell population. Genomic DNA was isolated from every sorted fraction and measured by UV absorbance on a Nanodrop 2000c. The sample was naive CD4+ T cells sorted from blood. The meaning of the sample's cell subset or site label: CD45RA+ positively selected. The sequence came from a young man in good health.

The CDR3 protein is CASSVSQLNTEAFF. The sequence in DNA is TGTGCCAGCAGCGTAAGCCAGCTGAACACTGAAGCTTTCTTT. The sequence is built from TRBV9 and TRBJ1-1; no confident D gene assignment can be made. The germline V gene sets CDR1 to SGDLS and CDR2 to YYNGEE. The CDR3, from cysteine to phenylalanine, totals 14 residues. Only the CDR3 DNA is retained, 42 bases long and in frame from the first base. V is clipped by 1 base and J by 0 bases, and the sequence between their germline boundaries is 7 bases long.